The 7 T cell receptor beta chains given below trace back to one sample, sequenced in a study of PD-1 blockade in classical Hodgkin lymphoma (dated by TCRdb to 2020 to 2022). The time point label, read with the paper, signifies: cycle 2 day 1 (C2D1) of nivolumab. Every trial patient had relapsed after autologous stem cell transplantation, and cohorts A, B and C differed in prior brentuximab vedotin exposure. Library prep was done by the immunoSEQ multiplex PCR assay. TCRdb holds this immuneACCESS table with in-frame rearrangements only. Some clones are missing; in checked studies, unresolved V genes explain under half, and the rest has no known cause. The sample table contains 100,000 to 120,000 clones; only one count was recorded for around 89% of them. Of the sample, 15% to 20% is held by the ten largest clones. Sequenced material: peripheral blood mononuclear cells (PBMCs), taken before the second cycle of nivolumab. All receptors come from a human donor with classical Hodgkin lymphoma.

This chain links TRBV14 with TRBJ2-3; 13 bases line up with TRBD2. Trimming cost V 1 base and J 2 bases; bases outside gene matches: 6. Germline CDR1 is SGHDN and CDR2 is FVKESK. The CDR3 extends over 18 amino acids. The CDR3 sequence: CASSQAGLAGSPTDTQYF. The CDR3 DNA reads TGTGCCAGCAGCCAAGCGGGACTAGCGGGATCCCCCACAGATACGCAGTATTTT. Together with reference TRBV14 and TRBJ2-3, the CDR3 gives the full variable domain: EAGVTQFPSHSVIEKGQTVTLRCDPISGHDNLYWYRRVMGKEIKFLLHFVKESKQDESGMPNNRFLAERTGGTYSTLKVQPAELEDSGVYFCASSQAGLAGSPTDTQYFGPGTRLTVL.

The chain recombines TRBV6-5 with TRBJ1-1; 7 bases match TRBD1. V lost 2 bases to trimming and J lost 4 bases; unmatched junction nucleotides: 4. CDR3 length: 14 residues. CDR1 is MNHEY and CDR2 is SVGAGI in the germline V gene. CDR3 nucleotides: TGTGCCAGCAGTTACAGGGGGCGGATCACTGAAGCTTTCTTT. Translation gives CASSYRGRITEAFF.

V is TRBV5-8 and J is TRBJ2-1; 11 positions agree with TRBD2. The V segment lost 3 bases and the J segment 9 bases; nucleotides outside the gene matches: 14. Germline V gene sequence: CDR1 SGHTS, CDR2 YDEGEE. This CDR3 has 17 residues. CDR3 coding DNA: TGTGCCAGCAGCTCCGGCCAAACTAGCGGGAGTTTGGCTGAGCAGTTCTTC. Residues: CASSSGQTSGSLAEQFF.

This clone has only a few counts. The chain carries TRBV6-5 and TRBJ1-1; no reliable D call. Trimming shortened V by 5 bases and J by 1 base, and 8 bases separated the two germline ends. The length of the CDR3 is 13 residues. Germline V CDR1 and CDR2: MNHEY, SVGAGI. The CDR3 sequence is CASSDLGNTEAFF. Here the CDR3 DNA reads TGTGCCAGCAGTGACCTGGGGAACACTGAAGCTTTCTTT.

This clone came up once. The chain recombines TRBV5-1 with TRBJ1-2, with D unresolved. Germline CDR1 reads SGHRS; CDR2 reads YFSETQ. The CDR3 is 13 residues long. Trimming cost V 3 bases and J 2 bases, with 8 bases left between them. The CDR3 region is CASSSDPNYGYTF. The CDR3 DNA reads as TGCGCCAGCAGCTCAGACCCCAACTATGGCTACACCTTC.

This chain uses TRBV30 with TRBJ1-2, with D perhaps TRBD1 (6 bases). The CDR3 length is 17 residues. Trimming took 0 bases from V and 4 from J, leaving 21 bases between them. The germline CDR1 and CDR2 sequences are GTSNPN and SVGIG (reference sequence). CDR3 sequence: CAWSVGGPIVRGYGYTF. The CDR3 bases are TGTGCCTGGAGTGTAGGGGGACCGATTGTAAGGGGCTATGGCTACACCTTC.

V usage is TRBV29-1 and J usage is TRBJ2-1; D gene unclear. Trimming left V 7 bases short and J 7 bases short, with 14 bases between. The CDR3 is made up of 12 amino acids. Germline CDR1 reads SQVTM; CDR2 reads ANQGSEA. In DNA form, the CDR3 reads TGCAGCGGTGATAAGGATGGGAATGAGCAGTTCTTC. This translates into CSGDKDGNEQFF.